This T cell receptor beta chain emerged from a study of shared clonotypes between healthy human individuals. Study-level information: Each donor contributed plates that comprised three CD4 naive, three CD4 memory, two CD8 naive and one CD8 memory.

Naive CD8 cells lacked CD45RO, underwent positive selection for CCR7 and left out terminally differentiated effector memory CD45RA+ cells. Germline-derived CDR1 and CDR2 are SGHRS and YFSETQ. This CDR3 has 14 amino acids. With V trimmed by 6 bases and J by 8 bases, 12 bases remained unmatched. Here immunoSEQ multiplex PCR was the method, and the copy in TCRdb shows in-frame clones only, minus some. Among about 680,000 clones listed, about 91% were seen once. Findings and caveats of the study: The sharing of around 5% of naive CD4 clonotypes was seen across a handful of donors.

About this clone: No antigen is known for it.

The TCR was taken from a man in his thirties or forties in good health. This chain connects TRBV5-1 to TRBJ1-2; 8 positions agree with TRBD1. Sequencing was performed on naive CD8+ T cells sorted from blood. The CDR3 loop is CASKKDRVLEGYTF. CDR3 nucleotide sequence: TGCGCCAGCAAAAAGGACAGGGTTCTAGAGGGCTACACCTTC.